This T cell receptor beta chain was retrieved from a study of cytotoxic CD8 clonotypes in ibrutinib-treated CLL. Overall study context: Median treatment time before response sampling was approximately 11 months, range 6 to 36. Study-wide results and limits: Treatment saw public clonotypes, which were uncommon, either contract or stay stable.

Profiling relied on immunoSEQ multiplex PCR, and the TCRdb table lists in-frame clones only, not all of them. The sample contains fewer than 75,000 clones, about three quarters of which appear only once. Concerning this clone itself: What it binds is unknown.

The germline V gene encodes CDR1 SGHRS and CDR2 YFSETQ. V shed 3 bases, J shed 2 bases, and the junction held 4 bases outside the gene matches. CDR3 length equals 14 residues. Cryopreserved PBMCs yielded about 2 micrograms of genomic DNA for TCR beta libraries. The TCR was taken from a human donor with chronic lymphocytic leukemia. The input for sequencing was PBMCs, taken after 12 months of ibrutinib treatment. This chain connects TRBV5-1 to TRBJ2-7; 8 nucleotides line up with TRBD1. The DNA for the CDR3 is TGCGCCAGCAGCTCTAACAGGGGGGCCTACGAGCAGTACTTC. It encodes CASSSNRGAYEQYF.